This TCR beta chain stems from a study of graft-versus-host responses after intestinal transplantation. Study as a whole: Each transplant was multivisceral, liver-intestinal, or isolated intestinal. Tacrolimus plus steroids were given to all recipients for 2 to 4 years, preceded by anti-thymocyte globulin induction. Regarding the study as a whole: GvH clones surfaced in recipient marrow, some emerging earlier in ileum or blood.

The table came from immunoSEQ multiplex PCR; TCRdb's copy has only in-frame clones and leaves some out. The repertoire has approximately 10,000 clones, roughly a quarter of them found once; the top ten carry roughly 5.3%. Plating of 200,000 CFSE-labeled responder cells was done together with 200,000 irradiated, violet-dye-labeled stimulator cells. This specimen was alloreactive CD8+ T cells from a mixed lymphocyte reaction culture, taken before transplantation. The subset here: CFSE-low proliferating T cells sorted from approximately 6-day pre-transplant mixed lymphocyte reaction (GvH or HvG direction). The TCR comes from a human patient who was an organ donor for intestinal transplantation.

In DNA form, the CDR3 reads TGCGCCAGCAGCCAAGATCGAGTAGCGGGGGTTGCGTGGGAGCAGTACTTC. It is translated as CASSQDRVAGVAWEQYF. This rearrangement joins TRBV4-3 to TRBJ2-7; the match to TRBD2 covers 9 bases. J gave up 7 bases and V 0 bases, and 13 bases lay outside the gene matches. CDR3 size: 17 residues. CDR1 is LGHNA, CDR2 YSLEER, per germline.